The rows below give T cell receptor beta chains drawn from one sample of a study of cytomegalovirus exposure and HLA in healthy donors. Data came from immunoSEQ multiplex PCR; TCRdb stores just in-frame clones and leaves some out. The sample includes 50,000 to 80,000 clones. The sample was PBMCs. These receptors were collected from a woman aged 18 to 35 in good health and CMV-seronegative. CDR3s leave out the opening cysteine and the closing phenylalanine or tryptophan.

j_call | v_call | cdr3_aa
TRBJ2-3 | TRBV30 | AWSVGGALSDTQY
TRBJ2-7 | TRBV5-1 | ASSPTGGGFYEQY
TRBJ1-2 | TRBV4-1 | ASSQPTGENYGYT
TRBJ1-2 | TRBV14 | ASSQVRTSGGYT
TRBJ1-2 | TRBV25-1 | ASSTTQETYGYT
TRBJ2-2 | TRBV4-2 | ASSPKTGTGGFGELF
TRBJ1-6 | TRBV9 | ASSARQGRDSPLH
TRBJ1-6 | TRBV5-1 | ASSLARSGEGSPLH
TRBJ1-5 | TRBV27 | ASRGPGTGFGQPQH
TRBJ2-7 | TRBV18 | ASSPPPGVGEQY
TRBJ1-2 | TRBV6-5 | ASTADRGGYT
TRBJ2-5 | TRBV7-9 | ASSLSSETQY
TRBJ2-7 | TRBV1 | TSSQDRGYVYEQY
TRBJ2-5 | TRBV20-1 | SARERETQY
TRBJ1-2 | TRBV11-2 | ASSLPGLIYGYT
TRBJ2-5 | TRBV7-8 | ASSYASAGGPGETQY
TRBJ2-7 | TRBV5-1 | ASSPTSSPYEQY
TRBJ1-5 | TRBV4-1 | ASSQVGYRGDQPQH
TRBJ2-7 | TRBV6-6 | ASWAGLSEQY
TRBJ1-1 | TRBV28 | ASSRRQGAVAF
TRBJ1-5 | TRBV19 | ASSIFLASVNQPQH
TRBJ1-2 | TRBV19 | ASSTTTGQSGYT
TRBJ1-5 | TRBV7-2 | ASSSSFSNQPQH
TRBJ1-2 | TRBV6-6 | ASSYHRNGYT
TRBJ1-2 | TRBV30 | AWSSEPPVYGYT
TRBJ1-5 | TRBV7-9 | ASSYGTGVIDQPQH
TRBJ1-4 | TRBV25-1 | ASSEGASSNEKLF
TRBJ1-1 | TRBV19 | ASPNRGIRDTEAF
TRBJ1-3 | TRBV25-1 | ASSDTQGLRGNTIY